This TCR beta chain was sequenced for a study of CD8 T cells in Susac syndrome. Blood CD8+ and CD4+ T cells underwent high-throughput TCR beta sequencing. Control patients had untreated stable or active relapsing-remitting multiple sclerosis by revised McDonald criteria. Negative isolation was used for CD8+ and CD4+ T cells and FACS enrichment for TEMRA cells. The RNA, about 0.5 to 1 ug, was put through reverse transcription using random hexamers. A multiplex approach, immunoSEQ multiplex PCR, amplified TCR beta CDR3 across 54 Vbeta and 13 Jbeta. TCRdb re-called the immunoSEQ multiplex PCR reads with MiXCR, one entry per CDR3 protein. This sample has about 130,000 distinct CDR3 sequences; approximately 95% occur once, and the top ten carry roughly 0.3%. The V end was cut by 0 bases, the J end by 2 bases, with 8 bases between. CDR3 length: 14 amino acids. Germline CDR1 reads LGHNT; CDR2 reads FRNRAP.

Sequencing was performed on CD8+ T cells from PBMCs. The rearrangement uses TRBV12-5 and TRBJ2-7; D is undetermined. The sequence derives from a human donor with multiple sclerosis. This CDR3 reads CASGLVNTPYEQYF. Here the CDR3 DNA reads TGTGCTAGTGGTTTGGTGAATACCCCCTACGAGCAGTACTTC.